The rows below give T cell receptor beta chains drawn from one sample of a study of cytomegalovirus exposure and HLA in healthy donors. Assay: immunoSEQ multiplex PCR; the TCRdb copy retains only in-frame clones and omits some. This sample has roughly 150,000 clones; over 80% occur once, and the top ten carry around 2%. Input material: PBMCs. The receptor set was obtained from a man aged 25 to 40 in good health and CMV-seropositive. CDR3s include the opening cysteine and the closing phenylalanine or tryptophan. The order of the fields is D gene, J gene, V gene, clone size, CDR3 DNA, CDR3 protein. A D gene is named only where the DNA matches it firmly. A clone size is listed for some rows: how often the clone was seen (once, few, many), or a class if it is expanded.

d_call: TRBD1
j_call: TRBJ2-2
v_call: TRBV4-1
clone_size: -
cdr3_nt: TGCGCCAGCAGTCACAGGGGGTTGTCGTCCGCGAACACCGGGGAGCTGTTTTTT
cdr3_aa: CASSHRGLSSANTGELFF

d_call: -
j_call: TRBJ2-7
v_call: TRBV27
clone_size: -
cdr3_nt: TGTGCCAGCAGTTTTGAGGGGAGGTGGCCCTACGAGCAGTACTTC
cdr3_aa: CASSFEGRWPYEQYF

d_call: TRBD1
j_call: TRBJ2-1
v_call: TRBV13
clone_size: -
cdr3_nt: TGTGCCAGCAGCCCAATACGAGACAGGGTGGCCTACAATGAGCAGTTCTTC
cdr3_aa: CASSPIRDRVAYNEQFF

d_call: -
j_call: TRBJ2-7
v_call: TRBV5-1
clone_size: -
cdr3_nt: TGCGCCAGCAGCTTGAGCCTACCCTACGAGCAGTACTTC
cdr3_aa: CASSLSLPYEQYF

d_call: TRBD2
j_call: TRBJ2-3
v_call: TRBV6-4
clone_size: few
cdr3_nt: TGTGCCAGCAGTGACTCGAGCGGGGAGACAGATACGCAGTATTTT
cdr3_aa: CASSDSSGETDTQYF

d_call: -
j_call: TRBJ1-1
v_call: TRBV6-6
clone_size: -
cdr3_nt: TGTGCCAGCAGTTCCCAGGGAACTGAAGCTTTCTTT
cdr3_aa: CASSSQGTEAFF

d_call: TRBD1
j_call: TRBJ1-6
v_call: TRBV19
clone_size: -
cdr3_nt: TGTGCCAGTAGTCCCGACAGGGTTCGCTCACCCCTCCACTTT
cdr3_aa: CASSPDRVRSPLHF

d_call: -
j_call: TRBJ2-4
v_call: TRBV4-1
clone_size: few
cdr3_nt: TGCGCCAGCAGCAGGCTGGGGAGATCAGAGAGTACAAACATTCAGTACTTC
cdr3_aa: CASSRLGRSESTNIQYF

d_call: -
j_call: TRBJ2-7
v_call: TRBV18
clone_size: once
cdr3_nt: TGTGCCAGCTCTTTGGAGGGTGGAGACTACGAGCAGTACTTC
cdr3_aa: CASSLEGGDYEQYF

d_call: TRBD1
j_call: TRBJ1-4
v_call: TRBV6-5
clone_size: -
cdr3_nt: TGTGCCAGCAGTTACGGGACAGGGGGTATGGAAAAACTGTTTTTT
cdr3_aa: CASSYGTGGMEKLFF

d_call: TRBD2
j_call: TRBJ2-7
v_call: TRBV11-2
clone_size: -
cdr3_nt: TGTGCCAGCAGCTCCCGAGCGGGGGCAGCGAAAGAGCAGTACTTC
cdr3_aa: CASSSRAGAAKEQYF

d_call: TRBD1
j_call: TRBJ1-2
v_call: TRBV28
clone_size: -
cdr3_nt: TGTGCCAGCAGTTTACAGCCAGGGGGCACGCAGGGCTACACCTTC
cdr3_aa: CASSLQPGGTQGYTF

d_call: TRBD1
j_call: TRBJ1-6
v_call: TRBV5-4
clone_size: -
cdr3_nt: TGTGCCAGCAGTACCGGGACAGGGGGTCAGTCCTATAATTCACCCCTCCACTTT
cdr3_aa: CASSTGTGGQSYNSPLHF

d_call: -
j_call: TRBJ1-2
v_call: TRBV6-6
clone_size: -
cdr3_nt: TGTGCCAGCAGACTCGACAGGTCCAACTATGGCTACACCTTC
cdr3_aa: CASRLDRSNYGYTF

d_call: -
j_call: TRBJ1-5
v_call: TRBV2
clone_size: once
cdr3_nt: TGTGCCAGCAGTGAGGCGGGCGGCGGTCAGCCCCAGCATTTT
cdr3_aa: CASSEAGGGQPQHF

d_call: -
j_call: TRBJ2-1
v_call: TRBV7-6
clone_size: -
cdr3_nt: TGTGCCAGCAGCCCAGGTGTAATCTACAATGAGCAGTTCTTC
cdr3_aa: CASSPGVIYNEQFF

d_call: TRBD1
j_call: TRBJ1-6
v_call: TRBV27
clone_size: -
cdr3_nt: TGTGCCAGCAGTTTCACAGGGGGCGATTCACCCCTCCACTTT
cdr3_aa: CASSFTGGDSPLHF

d_call: -
j_call: TRBJ1-4
v_call: TRBV5-1
clone_size: -
cdr3_nt: TGCGCCAGCAGCTTTGACCCGGACTGGGGTATCGAAAAACTGTTTTTT
cdr3_aa: CASSFDPDWGIEKLFF

d_call: -
j_call: TRBJ2-6
v_call: TRBV7-2
clone_size: -
cdr3_nt: TGTGCCAGCAGCGAACCTAAAGGGGCCAACGTCCTGACTTTC
cdr3_aa: CASSEPKGANVLTF

d_call: TRBD1
j_call: TRBJ1-2
v_call: TRBV10-3
clone_size: -
cdr3_nt: TGTGCCATCAGTGTGGACAGGGCTTCACAGTATGGCTACACCTTC
cdr3_aa: CAISVDRASQYGYTF

d_call: -
j_call: TRBJ1-2
v_call: TRBV9
clone_size: -
cdr3_nt: TGTGCCAGCAGCGTAGATCTCCTTAACTATGGCTACACCTTC
cdr3_aa: CASSVDLLNYGYTF

d_call: -
j_call: TRBJ2-5
v_call: TRBV11-2
clone_size: once
cdr3_nt: TGTGCCAGCAGTTCGGAGGGACGAGAGACCCAGTACTTC
cdr3_aa: CASSSEGRETQYF

d_call: -
j_call: TRBJ1-2
v_call: TRBV19
clone_size: -
cdr3_nt: TGTGCCAGTAGTATGTTGGCTAGTGGGTATGGCTACACCTTC
cdr3_aa: CASSMLASGYGYTF

d_call: TRBD1
j_call: TRBJ2-7
v_call: TRBV11-1
clone_size: -
cdr3_nt: TGTGCCAGCAGCTTAGATGACAGGGGAGCCTACGAGCAGTACTTC
cdr3_aa: CASSLDDRGAYEQYF

d_call: -
j_call: TRBJ2-2
v_call: TRBV7-9
clone_size: -
cdr3_nt: TGTGCCAGCAGCTTAGCGGGCCCCGCGGGGACCGGGGAGCTGTTTTTT
cdr3_aa: CASSLAGPAGTGELFF

d_call: TRBD1
j_call: TRBJ1-2
v_call: TRBV5-6
clone_size: -
cdr3_nt: TGTGCCAGCAGCTTGGAGACAGGGTGGTATGGCTACACCTTC
cdr3_aa: CASSLETGWYGYTF

d_call: TRBD1
j_call: TRBJ1-2
v_call: TRBV6-5
clone_size: few
cdr3_nt: TGTGCCAGCAGGTTACAGGGGGAGAGGAGCTACACCTTC
cdr3_aa: CASRLQGERSYTF

d_call: -
j_call: TRBJ1-1
v_call: TRBV4-3
clone_size: -
cdr3_nt: TGCGCCAGCAGCCAAGAACGGTACACTGAAGCTTTCTTT
cdr3_aa: CASSQERYTEAFF

d_call: TRBD1
j_call: TRBJ2-7
v_call: TRBV7-9
clone_size: -
cdr3_nt: TGTGCCAGCCGGGACAGGGGTTACGAGCAGTACTTC
cdr3_aa: CASRDRGYEQYF

d_call: TRBD1
j_call: TRBJ2-2
v_call: TRBV4-3
clone_size: -
cdr3_nt: TGCGCCAGCAGCACGGGACAGGGTAATACCGGGGAGCTGTTTTTT
cdr3_aa: CASSTGQGNTGELFF

d_call: TRBD1
j_call: TRBJ2-1
v_call: TRBV7-9
clone_size: -
cdr3_nt: TGTGCCAGCAGCCCTAAGGACAGGGACTACAATGAGCAGTTCTTC
cdr3_aa: CASSPKDRDYNEQFF

d_call: TRBD2
j_call: TRBJ2-3
v_call: TRBV5-6
clone_size: -
cdr3_nt: TGTGCCAGCAGCCCCAGAGCGGGGGCCATCACAGATACGCAGTATTTT
cdr3_aa: CASSPRAGAITDTQYF

d_call: -
j_call: TRBJ1-2
v_call: TRBV10-2
clone_size: -
cdr3_nt: TGCGCCAGCAGTGGGACAGAGAACTATGGCTACACCTTC
cdr3_aa: CASSGTENYGYTF

d_call: -
j_call: TRBJ1-5
v_call: TRBV5-5
clone_size: -
cdr3_nt: TGTGCCAGCAGCTTCTCGGGGAGAGACAATCAGCCCCAGCATTTT
cdr3_aa: CASSFSGRDNQPQHF

d_call: -
j_call: TRBJ2-1
v_call: TRBV4-1
clone_size: -
cdr3_nt: TGCGCCAGCAGCCATGCGGGGGCCACCTACAATGAGCAGTTCTTC
cdr3_aa: CASSHAGATYNEQFF

d_call: TRBD1
j_call: TRBJ1-6
v_call: TRBV7-2
clone_size: -
cdr3_nt: TGTGCCAGCAGCCACGGACAGGAGTATTCACCCCTCCACTTT
cdr3_aa: CASSHGQEYSPLHF

d_call: TRBD1
j_call: TRBJ1-2
v_call: TRBV2
clone_size: few
cdr3_nt: TGTGCCAGCACAAAGACAGGGGGGGGCTACACCTTC
cdr3_aa: CASTKTGGGYTF

d_call: TRBD2
j_call: TRBJ2-1
v_call: TRBV9
clone_size: -
cdr3_nt: TGTGCCAGCAGCGTCTTCGGGGGCGGGGGGGCCGTAGACAATGAGCAGTTCTTC
cdr3_aa: CASSVFGGGGAVDNEQFF

d_call: -
j_call: TRBJ2-5
v_call: TRBV7-9
clone_size: -
cdr3_nt: TGTGCCAGCAGCTTAGTGTCAATCCAAGAGACCCAGTACTTC
cdr3_aa: CASSLVSIQETQYF

d_call: -
j_call: TRBJ1-3
v_call: TRBV4-3
clone_size: -
cdr3_nt: TGCGCCAGCAGCCAAGAGCTCCCGGGAAGTGGAAACACCATATATTTT
cdr3_aa: CASSQELPGSGNTIYF

d_call: -
j_call: TRBJ2-7
v_call: TRBV11-2
clone_size: -
cdr3_nt: TGTGCCAGCAGCTTAGCGGGGGTCTACGAGCAGTACTTC
cdr3_aa: CASSLAGVYEQYF

d_call: TRBD1
j_call: TRBJ2-7
v_call: TRBV11-2
clone_size: few
cdr3_nt: TGTGCCAGCAGCGGCGACAGGGGGCGGCAGTACTTC
cdr3_aa: CASSGDRGRQYF

d_call: TRBD2
j_call: TRBJ2-3
v_call: TRBV7-2
clone_size: few
cdr3_nt: TGTGCCAGCAGCATACGGACTAGCGGGGGCACAGATACGCAGTATTTT
cdr3_aa: CASSIRTSGGTDTQYF

d_call: -
j_call: TRBJ2-7
v_call: TRBV6-1
clone_size: -
cdr3_nt: TGTGCCAGCAATAGAATAGACGGGGACTACGAGCAGTACTTC
cdr3_aa: CASNRIDGDYEQYF

d_call: -
j_call: TRBJ1-2
v_call: TRBV5-1
clone_size: few
cdr3_nt: TGCGCCAGCAGCTTGGCCGTGGGAGACTATGGCTACACCTTC
cdr3_aa: CASSLAVGDYGYTF

d_call: -
j_call: TRBJ2-3
v_call: TRBV7-9
clone_size: -
cdr3_nt: TGTGCCAGCAGCCAGGGCGGGGTCCGGGGAGATTTT
cdr3_aa: CASSQGGVRGDF